Listed here is a single TCR beta chain. Trimming took off 7 bases at V and 0 bases at J, with 12 bases between the two ends. The CDR3 consists of 14 residues. CDR1 is SNHLY, CDR2 FYNNEI, per germline. This sample is drawn from a study of CD8+CD57+ T cells in acquired aplastic anemia. All sequencing subjects had displayed CD8+CD57+ cell expansion on flow cytometry. CDR3 and TCR beta VDJ profiling relied on genomic DNA as the template. TCRdb called the reads again in MiXCR, with one record for every CDR3 protein. The sample carries some 92,000 distinct CDR3 sequences, about 66% recorded once. The sample consisted of sorted CD4+, CD8+, or CD8+CD57+ T cells (not recorded which) from PBMCs. V gene TRBV2 combines with J gene TRBJ1-1; D unclear. This sequence was found in a human donor with aplastic anemia. The CDR3 loop reads CASTSAGLNTEAFF. The CDR3 nucleotides read TGTGCCAGCACTTCCGCAGGACTGAACACTGAAGCTTTCTTT. Full variable domain (rest looked up from reference TRBV2 and TRBJ1-1): EPEVTQTPSHQVTQMGQEVILRCVPISNHLYFYWYRQILGQKVEFLVSFYNNEISEKSEIFDDQFSVERPDGSNFTLKIRSTKLEDSAMYFCASTSAGLNTEAFFGQGTRLTVV.